The T cell receptor beta chain described here comes from a study of blood T cell repertoires in COVID-19. Germline V gene lookup returns CDR1 SGHRS and CDR2 YFSETQ. Germline trimming cut 5 bases from V and 1 base from J; bases unmatched to any gene: 8. This CDR3 is 15 amino acids long. Original data processing: Reference gene primer amplification gave nucleated cell count estimates. Only in-frame clones appear in the TCRdb table, and some are missing; sequencing was by immunoSEQ multiplex PCR. Clone size and the V and J calls come from that table; the DNA yielded D and trimming. The sample records around 300,000 clones, 70% to 90% being singletons.

V is TRBV5-1 and J is TRBJ2-5; 7 nucleotides align to TRBD2. The TCR was taken from a woman aged 70-85 years with acute or convalescent COVID-19. Specimen: peripheral blood. The CDR3 here is CASRWGGETQETQYF. CDR3 nucleotide sequence: TGCGCCAGCAGGTGGGGGGGAGAGACCCAAGAGACCCAGTACTTC.